This passage covers 14 T cell receptor beta chains from one sample sequenced in a study of T cells in Graves' hyperthyroidism and ophthalmopathy. TCR beta CDR3 sequences were amplified from RNA transcripts. HTBI primers were used for first-round RT-PCR of the TCR CDR3. TCRdb itself ran the multiplex PCR reads through MiXCR, one entry per CDR3 protein. The sample includes around 620,000 distinct CDR3 sequences, roughly 17% seen only once; the top ten take about 3.8%. Input material: blood. These receptors all come from a woman aged 30 to 39 with Graves' hyperthyroidism.

At least ten counts were recorded for this clonotype. The rearrangement uses TRBV27 and TRBJ1-1; a weak D match, TRBD1 (5 bases). Germline values: CDR1 MNHEY, CDR2 SMNVEV (reference sequence). This CDR3 comprises 16 residues. Deletions cut 2 bases from V and 0 bases from J, with 13 bases between. CDR3 coding DNA: TGTGCCAGCAGTTTAACGTGGGGCCACATGAACACTGAAGCTTTCTTT. This translates into CASSLTWGHMNTEAFF.

This clonotype was recorded many times. The chain recombines TRBV24-1 with TRBJ2-2; 10 positions match TRBD1. Looked up from germline, CDR1 is KGHDR and CDR2 is SFDVKD. This CDR3 contains 16 residues. Trimming removed 4 bases from V and 6 bases from J; junction bases left unmatched: 7. As DNA, the CDR3 is TGTGCCACCAGTGACCCGCAAGGACAGGGGGCCGGGGAGCTGTTTTTT. This gives the protein CATSDPQGQGAGELFF.

This clonotype was seen only a few times. This rearrangement joins TRBV10-2 to TRBJ2-1; either TRBD1 or TRBD2 may supply D (5 bases each). The germline V and J ends were trimmed by 8 bases and 7 bases, with 18 bases remaining between them. This CDR3 has 14 amino acids. The germline V gene encodes CDR1 WSHSY and CDR2 SAAADI. The CDR3 is CASGSYGAMNEQFF. CDR3 DNA sequence: TGCGCCAGCGGGTCCTACGGGGCCATGAATGAGCAGTTCTTC.

This clonotype was observed at least ten times. The chain couples TRBV12-3 or TRBV12-4 to TRBJ2-5; 10 nucleotides agree with TRBD1. The CDR3 is 15 residues long. The V gene end was trimmed by 4 bases and the J gene end by 5 bases; junction bases not matched to a gene: 7. In DNA, the CDR3 is TGTGCCAGCAGTTCCCGGACAGGGGGAGCGGAGACCCAGTACTTC. Its translation: CASSSRTGGAETQYF.

This clonotype was seen more than once but under ten times. This rearrangement joins TRBV29-1 to TRBJ2-1, with 7 bases that match TRBD2. The CDR3 extends over 15 amino acids. V gave up 4 bases and J gave up 5 bases; unmatched junction bases: 11. CDR1 and CDR2 from the germline V gene are SQVTM and ANQGSEA. The CDR3 sequence is CSVASRLAIDNEQFF. CDR3 DNA sequence: TGCAGCGTTGCGAGTAGACTAGCTATAGACAATGAGCAGTTCTTC.

This rearrangement joins TRBV6-5 to TRBJ2-3; D may be TRBD1 or TRBD2 (5 bases each). The germline V gene has CDR1 MNHEY and CDR2 SVGAGI. The CDR3 totals 15 residues. With 2 bases removed from V and 0 bases from J, the gap between germline ends came to 9 bases. Here the CDR3 DNA reads TGTGCCAGCAGTTACGGGGGTTATAGCACAGATACGCAGTATTTT. This encodes CASSYGGYSTDTQYF.

This clonotype was detected ten times or more. This chain uses TRBV2 with TRBJ2-7; TRBD2 matches at 10 bases. The J segment lost 5 bases and the V segment lost 6 bases, leaving 7 bases of the junction unmatched. Germline V gene lookup returns CDR1 SNHLY and CDR2 FYNNEI. The CDR3 length is 14 residues. The CDR3 protein is CASRTGTSDHEQYF. CDR3 in DNA: TGTGCCAGCAGGACCGGGACTAGCGACCACGAGCAGTACTTC.

This clonotype was detected a few times. J is TRBJ2-7 and V is TRBV13, with unresolved D. Germline V gene data show CDR1 as PRHDT and CDR2 as FYEKMQ (reference sequence). The CDR3 has 12 amino acids. Trimming pared 3 bases from V and 4 bases from J, leaving 7 bases between. CDR3 residues: CASSFNTYEQYF. CDR3 nucleotides: TGTGCCAGCAGCTTCAACACATACGAGCAGTACTTC.

The V call is TRBV11-3, the J call TRBJ2-2; D tentatively reads TRBD1 or TRBD2 (5 bases each). CDR1 and CDR2 from the germline V gene are SGHNT and YENEEA. Trimming cost V 8 bases and J 10 bases, with 23 bases left between them. The CDR3 covers 15 residues. The CDR3 sequence is CASSSGQNRGEELFF. CDR3 bases: TGTGCCAGCTCATCGGGGCAGAACAGAGGTGAGGAGCTGTTTTTT.

The chain is built from TRBV29-1 and TRBJ1-1, with D unclear. Germline CDR1 reads SQVTM; CDR2 reads ANQGSEA. Trimming took off 5 bases at V and 2 bases at J, with 18 bases between the two ends. There are 15 residues in the CDR3. Written as DNA, the CDR3 is TGCAGCGTTCTTCTCATAGCTGGATCTAACACTGAAGCTTTCTTT. Amino acids: CSVLLIAGSNTEAFF.

This clonotype has only a few counts. The chain couples TRBV20-1 to TRBJ2-2, with 12 bases that match TRBD2. V trimming: 1 base; J trimming: 1 base; junction bases outside the gene matches: 1. The germline V gene encodes CDR1 DFQATT and CDR2 SNEGSKA (reference sequence). The CDR3 is made up of 16 amino acids. The chain's CDR3 is CSARGLAGENTGELFF. CDR3 nucleotide sequence: TGCAGTGCTAGAGGACTAGCGGGAGAGAACACCGGGGAGCTGTTTTTT.

This chain connects TRBV28 to TRBJ2-7; TRBD2 matches at 8 bases. Germline CDR1 MDHEN, CDR2 SYDVKM. This CDR3 is 16 amino acids long. Germline trimming cut 4 bases from V and 3 bases from J; bases unmatched to any gene: 11. The CDR3 protein is CASSSTLFGTSYEQYF. The DNA of the CDR3 is TGTGCCAGCAGTTCCACCCTTTTCGGGACTAGCTACGAGCAGTACTTC.

This clonotype was observed a few times. The chain combines TRBV19 with TRBJ2-1; 7 nucleotides match TRBD1. Germline V CDR1 and CDR2: LNHDA, SQIVND (reference sequence). The V and J ends lost 7 bases and 6 bases, in that order; junction bases with no gene match: 6. CDR3 size: 13 residues. CDR3 amino acids: CASTRDRVNEQFF. CDR3 coding DNA: TGTGCCAGTACCAGGGACAGAGTCAATGAGCAGTTCTTC.

This clonotype was found many times. J is TRBJ2-7 and V is TRBV6-2 or TRBV6-3; possible D gene TRBD2, 5 bases. Trimming removed 5 bases from V and 5 bases from J, with 16 bases in between. The CDR3 has 14 amino acids. Germline V gene lookup returns CDR1 MNHEY and CDR2 SVGEGT. CDR3 DNA sequence: TGTGCCAGCAGTCGACGAGGAGGACGGAACGAGCAGTACTTC. It encodes CASSRRGGRNEQYF.